These 17 T cell receptor beta chains originate from one sample sequenced in a study of cytomegalovirus exposure and HLA in healthy donors listed by TCRdb under 2017. Receptor amplification or capture employed the immunoSEQ multiplex PCR assay. For the multiplex PCR, a mixture combining 60 forward primers for TCR Vbeta segments and 13 reverse primers for TCR Jbeta segments was used. As stored in TCRdb, this immuneACCESS dataset retains in-frame rearrangements with V and J assigned. A fraction of the clones does not appear; measured against another copy, unresolved V genes explain less than half of the discrepancy, and the remainder lacks a known reason. This sample holds about 93,000 clones; 80% were observed only once. The ten largest clones take up 5.5% to 8% of the sample. Sample: PBMCs. The receptors here all came from a man under 40 in good health and CMV-seronegative.

This CDR3 reads CASRLGQPTNYGYTF. The CDR3 nucleotides read TGTGCCAGCAGACTCGGACAACCCACTAACTATGGCTACACCTTC. This sequence joins TRBV2 and TRBJ1-2, with a weak D call TRBD1 (5 bases). Germline assignment: CDR1 SNHLY and CDR2 FYNNEI. This CDR3 is built from 15 residues. V was clipped by 6 bases and J by 0 bases, with 14 bases between them.

The chain uses TRBV10-3 and TRBJ1-5, with 8 bases matching TRBD1. The CDR3 is 14 residues long. The germline gives CDR1 ENHRY, CDR2 SYGVKD. Trimming at V came to 4 bases and at J to 1 base, leaving 0 bases not matched to a gene. The CDR3 is CAISGQGSNQPQHF. The CDR3 DNA follows: TGTGCCATCAGTGGACAGGGGAGCAATCAGCCCCAGCATTTT.

The chain employs TRBV7-2 and TRBJ2-6; no reliable D call. This CDR3 is 19 amino acids long. Deletions cut 1 base from V and 0 bases from J, with 16 bases between. Germline CDR1 is SGHTA and CDR2 is FQGNSA. The CDR3 DNA reads as TGTGCCAGCAGCTTAGACGGTCTTCCCTTTAGCTCTGGGGCCAACGTCCTGACTTTC. Encoded protein: CASSLDGLPFSSGANVLTF.

CDR3 loop: CASSVQGTIYF. The CDR3 region has the DNA TGTGCCAGCAGTGTACAGGGAACCATATATTTT. The rearrangement joins TRBV2 to TRBJ1-3; maybe TRBD1 (6 bases). The CDR3 is 11 amino acids. From germline, CDR1 is SNHLY and CDR2 FYNNEI. V was trimmed by 4 bases and J by 10 bases, leaving 8 bases between them.

This clone was recorded a few times. The CDR3 DNA follows: TGCAGCGCCGGGACTAGCGGGTACAATGAGCAGTTCTTC. This encodes CSAGTSGYNEQFF. J is TRBJ2-1 and V is TRBV29-1; 12 nucleotides line up with TRBD2. The CDR3 totals 13 residues. Per germline, CDR1 SQVTM and CDR2 ANQGSEA. V shed 7 bases and J 4 bases; nucleotides not matched to a gene: 2.

This clone was found once. The genes are TRBV30 and TRBJ1-5, with D perhaps TRBD1 (5 bases). The CDR3 has 13 residues. Germline CDR1 GTSNPN, CDR2 SVGIG (reference sequence). V was cut by 3 bases and J by 7 bases, with 13 bases left in between. The CDR3 sequence is CAWRSRADQPQHF. In nucleotides, the CDR3 is TGTGCCTGGAGGAGCAGGGCGGACCAGCCCCAGCATTTT.

This chain's CDR3 is CASRGGQGTGEQFF. CDR3 nucleotides: TGCGCCAGCAGGGGGGGGCAGGGAACGGGAGAGCAGTTCTTC. This chain links TRBV5-1 with TRBJ2-1; a possible D gene is TRBD2 (7 bases). CDR3 size: 14 residues. The germline V gene has CDR1 SGHRS and CDR2 YFSETQ. V was trimmed by 5 bases and J by 10 bases, leaving 19 bases between them.

CDR3 nucleotides: TGTGCCATCAGCCCCCAAGGGACAGTCGGAAACACCATATATTTT. It codes for CAISPQGTVGNTIYF. The chain carries TRBV10-3 and TRBJ1-3; 7 bases map to TRBD1. V shed 6 bases, J shed 4 bases, and the junction held 9 bases outside the gene matches. The CDR3 loop spans 15 amino acids. The germline V gene has CDR1 ENHRY and CDR2 SYGVKD.

This clone is a singleton in its sample. V usage is TRBV5-1 and J usage is TRBJ2-7; 9 bases line up with TRBD2. With 3 bases clipped from V and 4 bases from J, the junction kept 5 bases outside the gene matches. The CDR3 runs to 14 residues. The germline gives CDR1 SGHRS, CDR2 YFSETQ. The CDR3 sequence is CASSSGSGRYEQYF. In DNA, the CDR3 is TGCGCCAGCAGCTCGGGTAGCGGGAGATACGAGCAGTACTTC.

The chain uses TRBV7-6 and TRBJ2-3, with D hard to call. This CDR3 is built from 16 residues. The V end lost 5 bases, the J end lost 0 bases, and 15 bases lay between the germline ends. Germline-derived CDR1 and CDR2 are SGHVS and FNYEAQ. The CDR3 spells CASSLTSGQSTDTQYF. Written as DNA, the CDR3 is TGTGCCAGCAGCCTCACCAGTGGCCAAAGCACAGATACGCAGTATTTT.

This clone showed up just a few times. The rearrangement links TRBV30 to TRBJ1-5; D is perhaps TRBD1 (5 bases). V lost 2 bases, J lost 4 bases, and 18 bases lay in between. CDR1 is GTSNPN and CDR2 is SVGIG in the germline V gene (reference sequence). The CDR3 contains 16 residues. The CDR3 DNA reads TGTGCCTGGAGTCCTCTTCGGGGGGAACCTAATCAGCCCCAGCATTTT. This codes for CAWSPLRGEPNQPQHF.

The chain carries TRBV2 and TRBJ2-5; 11 nucleotides agree with TRBD2. V shed 6 bases and J 0 bases; nucleotides not matched to a gene: 12. Germline V gene sequence: CDR1 SNHLY, CDR2 FYNNEI. There are 18 residues in the CDR3. The CDR3 DNA is TGTGCCAGCAGCAAACAGGCTAGCGGGGGGTATTACCAAGAGACCCAGTACTTC. Translation: CASSKQASGGYYQETQYF.

This chain's CDR3 is CASSANPGQGQYSNQPQHF. In DNA form, the CDR3 reads TGTGCCAGCAGTGCCAATCCGGGACAGGGTCAATATAGCAATCAGCCCCAGCATTTT. The chain has TRBV2 and TRBJ1-5; TRBD1 aligns across 9 bases. V was pared by 4 bases and J by 0 bases, with 13 bases of the junction left unmatched. Germline V CDR1 and CDR2: SNHLY, FYNNEI. The CDR3 has 19 residues.

The chain carries TRBV7-9 and TRBJ1-1, with 7 positions matching TRBD1. This CDR3 contains 12 residues. Germline V CDR1 and CDR2: SEHNR, FQNEAQ (reference sequence). The ends lost 5 bases at V and 8 bases at J; junction bases unmatched: 5. In nucleotides, the CDR3 is TGTGCCAGCAGCCCCGGGACAGCAGAAGCTTTCTTT. Amino acids: CASSPGTAEAFF.

V gene TRBV5-1 combines with J gene TRBJ1-2; TRBD1 aligns across 8 bases. The germline V gene encodes CDR1 SGHRS and CDR2 YFSETQ. V dropped 4 bases and J dropped 11; count of bases not matched to a gene: 16. The CDR3 covers 15 residues. CDR3 in amino acids: CASSLNPGQGAAYTF. CDR3 DNA: TGCGCCAGCAGCCTAAACCCGGGGCAGGGGGCGGCGTACACCTTC.

This chain uses TRBV29-1 with TRBJ1-1; weak D call: TRBD1 (5 bases). The CDR3 is 15 residues long. Trimming took off 0 bases at V and 1 base at J, with 12 bases between the two ends. Per the germline V gene, CDR1 is SQVTM and CDR2 is ANQGSEA. The CDR3 protein is CSVEDPPGPNTEAFF. In DNA form, the CDR3 reads TGCAGCGTTGAAGATCCGCCAGGGCCGAACACTGAAGCTTTCTTT.

V usage is TRBV10-1 and J usage is TRBJ1-2; D is unclear. The CDR3 is 16 amino acids. Deletions cut 4 bases from V and 3 bases from J, with 18 bases between. The germline gives CDR1 WNHNN, CDR2 SYGVQD (reference sequence). CDR3 in DNA: TGCGCCAGCAGTGGGAGTTTTGGAGGGATGTACTATGGCTACACCTTC. Translating gives CASSGSFGGMYYGYTF.